This T cell receptor beta chain is from a study of T-cell memory formation after mild COVID-19 (dated by TCRdb to the early 2020s). For the wider study: TCR sequence clusters from the two donors were found to be largely donor specific. Two young, previously healthy adult volunteers, one female and one male, were included in the cohort. In a couple of donors, T-cell clones that expanded and contracted after mild COVID-19 were followed by sequencing TCRalpha and TCRbeta repertoires longitudinally. General findings and caveats noted by the study authors: The study included only a couple of mild cases, and larger cohorts that include severe cases with pre-infection samples were judged to be necessary. Clones contracting from day 15 to 85 had balanced CD4/CD8 phenotypes, while a second wave expanding from day 15 to 37 was biased towards CD4+. Whether the second-wave clones peaking on day 37 were SARS-CoV-2 specific was not confirmed. Contracting CD4+ clones turned up mainly in the CM and EM memory subsets, whereas EMRA was where CD8+ clones were enriched. Some responding clones were detected in pre-infection memory, which suggested that pre-existing cross-reactive memory T cells had joined the SARS-CoV-2 response.

Remarks on this clonotype: No cognate antigen has been identified for it. No much larger clone is present one base from it, and per-base qualities are unavailable.

The CDR3 contains 12 residues, cysteine and phenylalanine counted. Only the CDR3 portion is preserved as DNA: 36 bases, with reading frame beginning at the first base. Between the V and J ends, shortened by 6 bases and 10 bases respectively, the junction contains 14 bases. CDR1 and CDR2 (MNHEY, SVGEGT) derive from the germline V gene. Ficoll-Paque density gradient centrifugation was the method used to isolate PBMCs. Sequencing was carried out with an Illumina NovaSeq 6000. cDNA libraries for TCRalpha and TCRbeta were prepared by 5'RACE using constant-segment primers, with sample barcodes and unique molecular identifiers added. RNA was extracted from every sample with Trizol reagent. Libraries were amplified in two PCR steps, with a second sample barcode and Illumina TruSeq adapters added in the second step. Libraries were sequenced on an Illumina NovaSeq with 2 x 150 bp paired-end reads. The authors' pipeline ran thus. Demultiplexing of reads and collapsing into UMI-guided consensus sequences were performed with migec v1.2.7. Using mixcr v2.1.11, UMI consensuses were aligned to TRA and TRB V and J templates and then assembled into clonotypes. Clonotypes were classified as expanded or contracted when called significant by both edgeR and NoisET, with noise models trained on biological replicates. For edgeR calls, the thresholds were a false discovery rate-adjusted p below 0.01 and a log2 fold-change of 1. As an exploratory analysis of dynamics, PCA with hierarchical clustering was applied to max-normalized trajectories of the 1000 most abundant clonotypes. Separately sequenced CD4+ and CD8+ repertoires were used to assign a CD4 or CD8 phenotype to each responding clone. TCRdb cleaned the public reads at Q25 with fastp, built clones with MiXCR and kept in-frame beta chains. Every entry covers one CDR3 protein and lists the most common genes and DNA from its rows. The V and J calls follow TCRdb's processing rather than the paper's. The sample records about 320,000 distinct CDR3 sequences, roughly an eighth of which are singletons. The ten largest clones capture approximately 22% of the sample.

What was sequenced was PBMCs or a T cell subset sorted from them (not recorded which). The source is a man between 18 and 29 years old who had mild COVID-19 (a few samples of this study predate the infection). The sample titles of this study are shuffled in the database, so cell type and time point are left out; the donor was told from shared clones. Recombination joined TRBV6-2 or TRBV6-3 with TRBJ2-3; the D gene is not confidently resolved. In nucleotides, the sequence is TGTGCCAGCAGGGACCCTTCCAAAGCGCAGTATTTT. Its translation is CASRDPSKAQYF.